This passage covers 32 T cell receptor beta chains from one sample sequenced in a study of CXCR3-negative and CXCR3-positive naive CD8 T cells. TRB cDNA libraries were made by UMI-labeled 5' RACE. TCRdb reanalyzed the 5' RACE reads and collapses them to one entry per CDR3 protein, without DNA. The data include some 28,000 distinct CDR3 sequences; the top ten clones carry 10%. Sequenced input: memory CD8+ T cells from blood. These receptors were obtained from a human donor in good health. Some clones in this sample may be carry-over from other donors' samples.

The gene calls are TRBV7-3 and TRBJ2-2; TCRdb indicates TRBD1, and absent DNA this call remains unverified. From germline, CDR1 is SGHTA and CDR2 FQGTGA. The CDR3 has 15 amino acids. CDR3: CASSPEGQPTGELFF.

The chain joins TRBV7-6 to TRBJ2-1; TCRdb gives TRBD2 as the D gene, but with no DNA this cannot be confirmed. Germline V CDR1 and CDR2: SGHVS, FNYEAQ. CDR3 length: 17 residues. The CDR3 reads CASSLASGLSSYNEQFF.

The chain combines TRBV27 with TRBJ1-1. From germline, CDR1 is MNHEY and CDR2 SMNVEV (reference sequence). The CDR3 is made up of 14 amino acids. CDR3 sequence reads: CASSILGQNTEAFF.

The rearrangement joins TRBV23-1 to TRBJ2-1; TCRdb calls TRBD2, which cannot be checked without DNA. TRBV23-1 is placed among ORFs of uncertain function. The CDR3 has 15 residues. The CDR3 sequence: CASSPCTALYNEQFF.

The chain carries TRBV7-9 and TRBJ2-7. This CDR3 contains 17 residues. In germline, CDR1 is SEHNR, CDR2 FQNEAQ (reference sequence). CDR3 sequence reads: CASSLSYGEASSYEQYF.

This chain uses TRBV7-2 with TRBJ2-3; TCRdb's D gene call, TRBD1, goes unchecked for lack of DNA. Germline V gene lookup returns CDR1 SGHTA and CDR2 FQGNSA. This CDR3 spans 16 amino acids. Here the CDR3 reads CASSLVPGGSVDTQYF.

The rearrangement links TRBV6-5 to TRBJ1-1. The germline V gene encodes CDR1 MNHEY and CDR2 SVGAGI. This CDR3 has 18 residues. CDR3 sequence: CASSLLGYLSSMNTEAFF.

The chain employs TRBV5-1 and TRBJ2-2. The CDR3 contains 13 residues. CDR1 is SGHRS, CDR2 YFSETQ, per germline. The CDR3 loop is CASSLAGTGELFF.

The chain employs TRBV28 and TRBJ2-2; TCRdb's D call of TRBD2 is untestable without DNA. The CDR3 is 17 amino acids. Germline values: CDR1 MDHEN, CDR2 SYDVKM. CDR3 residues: CASSPGTSGSYTGELFF.

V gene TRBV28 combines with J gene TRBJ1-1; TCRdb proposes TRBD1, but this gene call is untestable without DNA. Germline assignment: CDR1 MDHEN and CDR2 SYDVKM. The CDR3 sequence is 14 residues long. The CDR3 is CASRIGGINTEAFF.

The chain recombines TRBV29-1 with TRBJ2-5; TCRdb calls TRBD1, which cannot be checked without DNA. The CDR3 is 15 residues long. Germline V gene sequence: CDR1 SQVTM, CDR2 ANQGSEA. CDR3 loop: CSVEGTSTGQETQYF.

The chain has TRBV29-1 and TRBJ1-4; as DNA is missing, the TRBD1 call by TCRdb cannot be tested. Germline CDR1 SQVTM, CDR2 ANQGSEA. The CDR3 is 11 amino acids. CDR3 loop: CSVARQEKLFF.

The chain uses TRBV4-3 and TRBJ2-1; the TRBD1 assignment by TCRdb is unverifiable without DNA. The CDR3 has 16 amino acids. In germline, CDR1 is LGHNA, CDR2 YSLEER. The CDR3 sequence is CASSQTGGTGGSEQFF.

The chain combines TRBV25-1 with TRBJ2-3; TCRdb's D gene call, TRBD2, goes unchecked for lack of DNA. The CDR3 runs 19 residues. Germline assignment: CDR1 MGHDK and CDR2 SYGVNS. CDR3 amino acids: CASTLLAGGPNRPTDTQYF. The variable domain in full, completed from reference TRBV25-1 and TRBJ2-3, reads EADIYQTPRYLVIGTGKKITLECSQTMGHDKMYWYQQDPGMELHLIHYSYGVNSTEKGDLSSESTVSRIRTEHFPLTLESARPSHTSQYLCASTLLAGGPNRPTDTQYFGPGTRLTVL.

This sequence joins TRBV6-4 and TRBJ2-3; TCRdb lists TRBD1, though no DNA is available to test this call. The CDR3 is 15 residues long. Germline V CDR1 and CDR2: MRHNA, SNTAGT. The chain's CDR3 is CASSGTGGSVDTQYF.

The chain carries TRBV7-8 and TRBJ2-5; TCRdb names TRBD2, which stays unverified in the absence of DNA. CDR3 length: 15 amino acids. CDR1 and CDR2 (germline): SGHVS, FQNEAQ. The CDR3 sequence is CASSAARAAGETQYF.

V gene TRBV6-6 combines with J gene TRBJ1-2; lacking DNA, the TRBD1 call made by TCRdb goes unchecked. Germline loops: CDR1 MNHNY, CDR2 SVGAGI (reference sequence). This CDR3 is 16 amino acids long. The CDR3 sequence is CASSYSPGGRGYGYTF.

CDR3 sequence: CSARDGRGGPETQYF. The chain combines TRBV20-1 with TRBJ2-5; the D call of TRBD2 rests on TCRdb alone, since no DNA is present to check it. Looked up from germline, CDR1 is DFQATT and CDR2 is SNEGSKA (reference sequence). The CDR3 sequence is 15 residues long.

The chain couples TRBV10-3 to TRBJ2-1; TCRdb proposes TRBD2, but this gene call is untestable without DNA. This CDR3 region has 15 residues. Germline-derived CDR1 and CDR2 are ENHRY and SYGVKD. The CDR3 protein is CATGSVLAAYNEQFF.

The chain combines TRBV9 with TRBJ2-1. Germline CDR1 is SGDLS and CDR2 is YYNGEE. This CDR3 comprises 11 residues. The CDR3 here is CASSEYNEQFF.

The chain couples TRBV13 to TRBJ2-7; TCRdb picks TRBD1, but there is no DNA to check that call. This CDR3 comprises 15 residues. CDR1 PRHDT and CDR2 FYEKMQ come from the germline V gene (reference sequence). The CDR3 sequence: CASSLAGDRGKEQYF.

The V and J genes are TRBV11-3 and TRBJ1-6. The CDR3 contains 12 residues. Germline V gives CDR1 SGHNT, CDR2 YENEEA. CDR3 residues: CASSSGDSPLNF.

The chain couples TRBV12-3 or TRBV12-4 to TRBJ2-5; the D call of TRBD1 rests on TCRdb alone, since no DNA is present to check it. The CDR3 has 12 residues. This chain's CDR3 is CASGGTQETQYF.

The CDR3 reads CASSIDTSPYNEQFF. This chain links TRBV7-6 with TRBJ2-1. This CDR3 is built from 15 residues. CDR1 SGHVS and CDR2 FNYEAQ come from the germline V gene.

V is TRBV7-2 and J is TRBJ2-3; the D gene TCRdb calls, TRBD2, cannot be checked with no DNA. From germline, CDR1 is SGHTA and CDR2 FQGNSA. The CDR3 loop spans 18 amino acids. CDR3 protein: CASSFRASGGGGTDTQYF.

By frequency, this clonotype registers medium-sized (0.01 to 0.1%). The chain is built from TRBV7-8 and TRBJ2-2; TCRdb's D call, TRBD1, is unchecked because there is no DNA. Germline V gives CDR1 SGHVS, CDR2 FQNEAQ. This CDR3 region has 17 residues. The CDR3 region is CASSLRLGRENTGELFF.

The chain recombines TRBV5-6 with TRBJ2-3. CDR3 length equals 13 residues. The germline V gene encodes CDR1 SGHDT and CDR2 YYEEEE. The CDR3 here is CASSPVGSDTQYF. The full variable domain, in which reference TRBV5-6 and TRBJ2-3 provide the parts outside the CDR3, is DAGVTQSPTHLIKTRGQQVTLRCSPKSGHDTVSWYQQALGQGPQFIFQYYEEEERQRGNFPDRFSGHQFPNYSSELNVNALLLGDSALYLCASSPVGSDTQYFGPGTRLTVL.

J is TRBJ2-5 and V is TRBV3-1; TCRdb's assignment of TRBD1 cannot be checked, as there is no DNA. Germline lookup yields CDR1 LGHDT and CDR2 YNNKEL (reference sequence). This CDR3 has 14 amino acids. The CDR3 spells CASSRQQGEETQYF.

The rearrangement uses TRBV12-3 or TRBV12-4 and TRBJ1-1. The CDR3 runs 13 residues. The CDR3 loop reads CASSSQEGVEAFF.

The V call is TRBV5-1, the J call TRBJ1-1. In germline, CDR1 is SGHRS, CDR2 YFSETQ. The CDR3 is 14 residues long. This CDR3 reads CASSLFGWNTEAFF.

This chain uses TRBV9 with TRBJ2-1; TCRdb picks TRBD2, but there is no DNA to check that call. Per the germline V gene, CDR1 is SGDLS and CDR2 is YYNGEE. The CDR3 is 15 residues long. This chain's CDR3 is CASSKGGGSYNEQFF.

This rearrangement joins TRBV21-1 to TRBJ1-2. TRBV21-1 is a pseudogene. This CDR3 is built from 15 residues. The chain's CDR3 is CASSKGGAWRYGYTF.